The 3 T cell receptor beta chains below were found in one sample sequenced in a study of graft-versus-host responses after intestinal transplantation. Assay: immunoSEQ multiplex PCR; the TCRdb copy retains only in-frame clones and omits some. The table records about 90,000 clones, around 83% of them present only once. Their recognized antigens are unknown. Sequenced material: unstimulated CD8+ T cells sorted from spleen or lymph node cells, taken before intestinal transplant. The receptors come from a human donor who received an intestinal transplant.

The chain has TRBV11-2 and TRBJ2-2; 7 positions agree with TRBD1. From germline, CDR1 is SGHAT and CDR2 FQNNGV. V trimming: 1 base; J trimming: 4 bases; junction bases outside the gene matches: 6. The CDR3 has 16 residues. The CDR3 loop is CASSLGQGYATGELFF. The CDR3 DNA reads as TGTGCCAGCAGCTTAGGACAGGGCTATGCCACCGGGGAGCTGTTTTTT. The full variable domain, completed using reference TRBV11-2 and TRBJ2-2, is EAGVAQSPRYKIIEKRQSVAFWCNPISGHATLYWYQQILGQGPKLLIQFQNNGVVDDSQLPKDRFSAERLKGVDSTLKIQPAKLEDSAVYLCASSLGQGYATGELFFGEGSRLTVL.

The chain is built from TRBV5-1 and TRBJ2-3, with 7 positions matching TRBD1. Trimming removed 0 bases from V and 2 bases from J; junction bases left unmatched: 3. Germline V gene lookup returns CDR1 SGHRS and CDR2 YFSETQ. CDR3 size: 15 residues. CDR3 sequence reads: CASSLEGAPTDTQYF. DNA of the CDR3: TGCGCCAGCAGCTTGGAGGGGGCGCCCACAGATACGCAGTATTTT.

The rearrangement joins TRBV11-1 to TRBJ1-2; 9 bases are a match to TRBD1. CDR1 is SGHAT and CDR2 is FQDESV in the germline V gene (reference sequence). The ends lost 3 bases at V and 5 bases at J; junction bases unmatched: 1. The CDR3 spans 13 residues. CDR3 in amino acids: CASSFGTGYGYTF. The CDR3 region has the DNA TGTGCCAGCAGCTTCGGGACAGGGTATGGCTACACCTTC.